Following are 3 T cell receptor beta chains from one sample sequenced in a study of blood T cell repertoires in COVID-19. The table came from immunoSEQ multiplex PCR; TCRdb's copy has only in-frame clones and leaves some out. The sample lists over 450,000 clones, approximately 89% occurring once. Sequencing was performed on peripheral blood. These receptors were obtained from a young man with COVID-19, enrolled during active disease.

With regard to this clone: The same CDR3 also results from other DNA sequences found in this sample. The rearrangement uses TRBV4-1 and TRBJ2-7; tentatively, D is TRBD1 (7 bases). CDR3 length equals 15 residues. Per germline, CDR1 MGHRA and CDR2 YSYEKL. V lost 1 base and J 3 bases, leaving 13 bases between the germline ends. The chain's CDR3 is CASSQAAGQSYEQYF. As DNA, the CDR3 is TGCGCCAGCAGCCAAGCGGCGGGACAGAGCTACGAGCAGTACTTC.

The chain uses TRBV4-1 and TRBJ1-1; a possible D gene is TRBD1 (6 bases). This CDR3 comprises 13 residues. V lost 2 bases, J lost 11 bases, and 15 bases lay in between. Germline V gives CDR1 MGHRA, CDR2 YSYEKL. The CDR3 sequence is CASSQPRDTRAFF. DNA for the CDR3: TGCGCCAGCAGCCAACCCCGGGACACCCGGGCTTTCTTT.

The J gene is TRBJ2-5, the V gene TRBV5-5; 10 bases match TRBD1. V lost 2 bases to trimming and J lost 4 bases; unmatched junction nucleotides: 8. This CDR3 region has 16 residues. The V gene's germline CDR1 is SGHKS and CDR2 YYEKEE (reference sequence). The CDR3 DNA follows: TGTGCCAGCAGCTTCCCGGGACAGGGGAAATCAGAGACCCAGTACTTC. Protein: CASSFPGQGKSETQYF.